The 8 T cell receptor beta chains below were found in one sample sequenced in a study of CD8 T cells in ankylosing spondylitis. The antigens these receptors bind are not known. Overall study findings and caveats: What seemed typical of ankylosing spondylitis blood was a TCR beta motif built from about 8 highly homologous variants.

TCRdb reprocessed the 5' RACE reads via MiXCR and lists one record per CDR3 protein. This table has roughly 450,000 distinct CDR3 sequences, 25% to 30% appearing once. The specimen sequenced was blood, either unsorted or a sorted T cell fraction (not recorded which). The receptors stem from a male donor with ankylosing spondylitis.

The gene calls are TRBV6-2 or TRBV6-3 and TRBJ2-7; 8 bases agree with TRBD1. The V segment lost 0 bases and the J segment 3 bases; nucleotides outside the gene matches: 7. There are 16 residues in the CDR3. In germline, CDR1 is MNHEY, CDR2 SVGEGT. CDR3 region: CASSYSWTGSNYEQYF. CDR3 DNA: TGTGCCAGCAGTTACTCTTGGACAGGGTCCAACTACGAGCAGTACTTC.

In its sample, this clonotype was seen a few times. The chain couples TRBV4-2 to TRBJ1-6; a weak D match, TRBD1 (5 bases). The CDR3 consists of 16 residues. Germline V CDR1 and CDR2: LGHNA, YNFKEQ. The V and J ends lost 0 bases and 7 bases respectively, with 13 bases between them. The chain's CDR3 is CASSQDRQLVNSPLHF. In DNA form, the CDR3 reads TGTGCCAGCAGCCAAGATAGACAGCTCGTCAATTCACCCCTCCACTTT.

The chain joins TRBV14 to TRBJ2-5; D is undetermined. The CDR3 loop spans 15 amino acids. Germline V CDR1 and CDR2: SGHDN, FVKESK. V dropped 0 bases and J dropped 5 bases, with 13 bases sitting between them. The CDR3 nucleotides read TGTGCCAGCAGCCAAGATAACTTCGCACAGGAGACCCAGTACTTC. Its translation: CASSQDNFAQETQYF. Full variable domain (rest looked up from reference TRBV14 and TRBJ2-5): EAGVTQFPSHSVIEKGQTVTLRCDPISGHDNLYWYRRVMGKEIKFLLHFVKESKQDESGMPNNRFLAERTGGTYSTLKVQPAELEDSGVYFCASSQDNFAQETQYFGPGTRLLVL.

Only a few counts were recorded for this clonotype. V is TRBV18 and J is TRBJ1-2; TRBD1 aligns across 11 bases. CDR3 length equals 16 residues. The germline V gene encodes CDR1 KGHSH and CDR2 LQKENI. Trimming removed 4 bases from V and 6 bases from J; junction bases left unmatched: 10. DNA of the CDR3: TGTGCCAGCTCACTCGGGACAGGGGGTTTTCCGGATGGCTACACCTTC. It codes for CASSLGTGGFPDGYTF.

This clonotype was counted between two and nine times. The chain uses TRBV5-1 and TRBJ2-2; TRBD1 agrees at 8 bases. Germline CDR1 is SGHRS and CDR2 is YFSETQ. V was pared by 3 bases and J by 1 base, with 2 bases of the junction left unmatched. The CDR3 consists of 15 residues. CDR3 bases: TGCGCCAGCAGCTCGGGACAGGAGAACACCGGGGAGCTGTTTTTT. Amino acids: CASSSGQENTGELFF.

The CDR3 sequence is CASSQGASGRGSETQYF. CDR3 coding DNA: TGCGCCAGCAGCCAAGGGGCTAGCGGGAGAGGGTCAGAGACCCAGTACTTC. The V gene is TRBV4-1, the J gene TRBJ2-5; 10 nucleotides line up with TRBD2. Unmatched junction bases numbered 9, after V lost 1 base and J lost 4 bases. CDR1 MGHRA and CDR2 YSYEKL come from the germline V gene. The CDR3 length is 17 residues.

CDR3 DNA: TGTGCCATTGGCTCGACCTACAATGAGCAGTTCTTC. This translates into CAIGSTYNEQFF. This rearrangement joins TRBV10-3 to TRBJ2-1; D unresolved. V lost 9 bases to trimming and J lost 2 bases, with 8 bases between them. The CDR3 covers 12 residues. Germline assignment: CDR1 ENHRY and CDR2 SYGVKD.

V gene TRBV24-1 combines with J gene TRBJ2-2, with 9 bases fitting TRBD1. The junction had 8 bases not matched to a gene; V was cut back by 7 bases and J by 6 bases. Looked up from germline, CDR1 is KGHDR and CDR2 is SFDVKD. The CDR3 totals 15 residues. The CDR3 reads CATSDRGSKAGELFF. The CDR3 coding sequence is TGTGCCACCAGCGACAGGGGGAGCAAGGCCGGGGAGCTGTTTTTT.